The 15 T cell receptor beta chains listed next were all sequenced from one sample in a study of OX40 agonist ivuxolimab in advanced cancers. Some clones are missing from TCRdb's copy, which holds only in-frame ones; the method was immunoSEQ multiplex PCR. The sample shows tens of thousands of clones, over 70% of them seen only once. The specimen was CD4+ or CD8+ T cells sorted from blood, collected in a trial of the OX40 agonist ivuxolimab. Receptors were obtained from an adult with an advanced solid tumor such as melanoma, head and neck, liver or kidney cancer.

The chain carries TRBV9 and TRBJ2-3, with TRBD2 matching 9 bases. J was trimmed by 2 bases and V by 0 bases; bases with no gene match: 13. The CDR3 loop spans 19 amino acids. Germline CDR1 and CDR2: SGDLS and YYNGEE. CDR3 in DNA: TGTGCCAGCAGCGTAGGGCTAGCGGGGTACCCAAGCCACACAGATACGCAGTATTTT. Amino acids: CASSVGLAGYPSHTDTQYF.

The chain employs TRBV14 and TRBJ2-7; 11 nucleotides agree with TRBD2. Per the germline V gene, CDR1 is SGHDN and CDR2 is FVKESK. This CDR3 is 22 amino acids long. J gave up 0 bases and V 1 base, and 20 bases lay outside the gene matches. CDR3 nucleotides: TGTGCCAGCAGCCAAGCAAATAACCCGCTAGCGGGAGGTTACCTGGGCTCCTACGAGCAGTACTTC. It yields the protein CASSQANNPLAGGYLGSYEQYF.

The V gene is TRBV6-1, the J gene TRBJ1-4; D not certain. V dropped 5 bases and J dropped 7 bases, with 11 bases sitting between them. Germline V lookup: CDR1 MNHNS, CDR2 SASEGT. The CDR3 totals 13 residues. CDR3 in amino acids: CASSRSPGEKLFF. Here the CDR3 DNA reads TGTGCCAGCAGTAGATCTCCGGGTGAAAAACTGTTTTTT.

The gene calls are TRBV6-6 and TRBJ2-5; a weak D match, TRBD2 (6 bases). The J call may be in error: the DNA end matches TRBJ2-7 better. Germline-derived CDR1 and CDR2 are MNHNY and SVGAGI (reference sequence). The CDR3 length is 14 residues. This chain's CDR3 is CASSYSGGLAEQYF. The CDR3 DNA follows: TGTGCCAGCAGTTACTCCGGGGGACTCGCCGAGCAGTACTTC.

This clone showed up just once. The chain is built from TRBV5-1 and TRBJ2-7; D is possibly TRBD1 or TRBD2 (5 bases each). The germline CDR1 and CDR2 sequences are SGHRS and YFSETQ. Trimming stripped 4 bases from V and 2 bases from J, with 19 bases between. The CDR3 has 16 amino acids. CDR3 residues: CASSLSFTGPAYEQYF. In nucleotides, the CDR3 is TGCGCCAGCAGCCTTTCATTCACGGGGCCAGCCTACGAGCAGTACTTC.

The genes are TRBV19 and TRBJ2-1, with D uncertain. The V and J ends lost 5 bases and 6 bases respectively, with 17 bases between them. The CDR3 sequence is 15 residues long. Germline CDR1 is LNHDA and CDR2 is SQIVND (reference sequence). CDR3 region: CASSADPRRSNEQFF. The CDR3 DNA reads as TGTGCCAGTAGTGCGGACCCCCGCCGGAGCAATGAGCAGTTCTTC.

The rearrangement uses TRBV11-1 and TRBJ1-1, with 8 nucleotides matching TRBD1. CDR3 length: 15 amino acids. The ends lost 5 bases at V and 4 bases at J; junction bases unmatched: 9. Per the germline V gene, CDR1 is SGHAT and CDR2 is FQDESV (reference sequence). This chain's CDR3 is CASSAPTGVITEAFF. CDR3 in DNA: TGTGCCAGCAGCGCTCCGACAGGGGTGATCACTGAAGCTTTCTTT.

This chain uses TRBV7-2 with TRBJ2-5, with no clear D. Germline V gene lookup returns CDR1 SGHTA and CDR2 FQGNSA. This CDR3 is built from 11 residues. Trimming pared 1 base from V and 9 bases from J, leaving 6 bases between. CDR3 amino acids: CASSLDGPQYF. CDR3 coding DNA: TGTGCCAGCAGCTTAGACGGTCCCCAGTACTTC.

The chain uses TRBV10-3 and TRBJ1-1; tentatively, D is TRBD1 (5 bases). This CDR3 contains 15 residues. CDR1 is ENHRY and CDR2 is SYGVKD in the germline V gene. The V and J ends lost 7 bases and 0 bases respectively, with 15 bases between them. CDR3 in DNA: TGTGCCATCACTCCCGACAGACCCATGAACACTGAAGCTTTCTTT. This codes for CAITPDRPMNTEAFF.

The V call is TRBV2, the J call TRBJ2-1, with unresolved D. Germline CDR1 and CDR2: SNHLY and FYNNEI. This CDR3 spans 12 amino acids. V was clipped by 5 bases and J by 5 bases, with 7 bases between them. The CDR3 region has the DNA TGTGCCAGCAGTTACACGGACAATGAGCAGTTCTTC. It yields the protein CASSYTDNEQFF.

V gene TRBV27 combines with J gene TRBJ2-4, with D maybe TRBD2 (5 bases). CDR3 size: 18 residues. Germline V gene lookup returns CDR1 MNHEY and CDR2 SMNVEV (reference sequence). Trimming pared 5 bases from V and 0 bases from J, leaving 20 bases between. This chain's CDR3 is CASSASGYSEQAKNIQYF. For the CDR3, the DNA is TGTGCCAGCAGTGCGTCGGGGTATTCGGAACAAGCCAAAAACATTCAGTACTTC.

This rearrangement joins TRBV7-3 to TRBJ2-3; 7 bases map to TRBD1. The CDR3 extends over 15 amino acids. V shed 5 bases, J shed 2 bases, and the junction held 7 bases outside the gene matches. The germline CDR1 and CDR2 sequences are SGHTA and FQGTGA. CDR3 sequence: CASSQTGSLTDTQYF. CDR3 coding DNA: TGTGCCAGCAGCCAGACAGGGTCCCTCACAGATACGCAGTATTTT.

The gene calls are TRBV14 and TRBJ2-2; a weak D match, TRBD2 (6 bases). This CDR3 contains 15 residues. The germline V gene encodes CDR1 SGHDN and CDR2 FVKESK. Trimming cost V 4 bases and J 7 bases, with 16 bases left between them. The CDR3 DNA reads TGTGCCAGCAGCCGACTCGGCGGGACGGTCGGGGAGCTGTTTTTT. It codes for CASSRLGGTVGELFF.

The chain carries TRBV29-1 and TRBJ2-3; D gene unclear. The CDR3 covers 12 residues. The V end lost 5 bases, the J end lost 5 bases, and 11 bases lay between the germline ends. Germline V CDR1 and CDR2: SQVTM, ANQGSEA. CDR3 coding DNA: TGCAGCGTTAGTGGCAAAGAAGATACGCAGTATTTT. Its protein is CSVSGKEDTQYF.

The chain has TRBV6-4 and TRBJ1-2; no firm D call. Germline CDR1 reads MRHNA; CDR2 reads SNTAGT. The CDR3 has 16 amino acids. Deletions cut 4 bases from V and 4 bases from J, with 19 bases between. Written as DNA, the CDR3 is TGTGCCAGCAGTGTGCTTCTACACGGAAAGACCTATGGCTACACCTTC. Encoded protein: CASSVLLHGKTYGYTF.